What follows are 6 T cell receptor beta chains derived from one specimen sequenced in a study of CD8 T cells in Susac syndrome. Reverse transcription of roughly 0.5 to 1 ug RNA was carried out with random hexamers. TCRdb processed the immunoSEQ multiplex PCR reads anew with MiXCR; each CDR3 protein has one entry. The sample contains 300,000 to 350,000 distinct CDR3 sequences, about 92% of which appear only once. Sequences were obtained from CD4+ T cells from PBMCs. The receptors derive from a human donor with multiple sclerosis.

This sequence joins TRBV7-2 and TRBJ2-7; weak D call: TRBD1 (6 bases). V lost 3 bases and J lost 6, with 18 bases in between. This CDR3 region has 15 residues. CDR1 is SGHTA, CDR2 FQGNSA, per germline. CDR3 loop: CASSLMRSLQGEQYF. The CDR3 DNA is TGTGCCAGCAGCTTGATGAGATCCCTACAGGGCGAGCAGTACTTC.

This sequence joins TRBV7-8 and TRBJ1-3, with no clear D. V lost 3 bases, J lost 0 bases, and 9 bases lay in between. There are 15 residues in the CDR3. Germline CDR1 and CDR2: SGHVS and FQNEAQ. The CDR3 bases are TGTGCCAGCAGCTTTGCAGGCCGCTCTGGAAACACCATATATTTT. This codes for CASSFAGRSGNTIYF.

This chain joins TRBV20-1 and TRBJ2-5, with 8 nucleotides matching TRBD2. Germline V lookup: CDR1 DFQATT, CDR2 SNEGSKA (reference sequence). The CDR3 contains 22 residues. V was pared by 1 base and J by 3 bases, with 28 bases of the junction left unmatched. The CDR3 is CSARVLGSSGDFSASLKETQYF. The CDR3 DNA is TGCAGTGCTAGAGTACTCGGAAGTAGCGGGGACTTTTCAGCCTCACTAAAAGAGACCCAGTACTTC.

The chain employs TRBV19 and TRBJ2-1, with 10 bases identical to TRBD2. There are 18 residues in the CDR3. CDR1 is LNHDA, CDR2 SQIVND, per germline (reference sequence). Losses at the gene ends were 5 bases for V and 7 bases for J; bases not matched to a gene: 17. CDR3 loop: CASSPGWGAGGPGNEQFF. CDR3 DNA sequence: TGTGCCAGTAGTCCCGGGTGGGGAGCGGGAGGGCCTGGAAATGAGCAGTTCTTC.

The CDR3 coding sequence is TGCAGTGCCCCTCCCTCTGGGATAGATACGCAGTATTTT. It encodes CSAPPSGIDTQYF. The chain recombines TRBV20-1 with TRBJ2-3; D remains ambiguous. The CDR3 covers 13 residues. CDR1 DFQATT and CDR2 SNEGSKA come from the germline V gene (reference sequence). V was cut by 6 bases and J by 5 bases, with 15 bases left in between.

The chain uses TRBV6-1 and TRBJ2-6, with D perhaps TRBD2 (5 bases). V dropped 6 bases and J dropped 2 bases, with 8 bases sitting between them. CDR3 length: 14 residues. Germline V gives CDR1 MNHNS, CDR2 SASEGT. This CDR3 is CASSGGPGANVLTF. The CDR3 DNA follows: TGTGCCAGCAGCGGAGGACCTGGGGCCAACGTCCTGACTTTC.